The 19 T cell receptor beta chains below come from one sample, sequenced in a study of cytomegalovirus exposure and HLA in healthy donors. PCR was performed using 60 Vbeta and 13 Jbeta primers. Using immunoSEQ multiplex PCR, the repertoire was profiled, and TCRdb retains in-frame clones only, with some absent. The repertoire has about 100,000 clones, about 80% of them found once; the top ten carry roughly 2.6%. Sequenced: PBMCs. The receptors were sampled from a man younger than 40 in good health and CMV-seropositive.

V and J are TRBV7-9 and TRBJ1-2; tentatively, D is TRBD1 (5 bases). The germline gives CDR1 SEHNR, CDR2 FQNEAQ (reference sequence). Deletions cut 1 base from V and 2 bases from J, with 11 bases between. The CDR3 covers 15 residues. The CDR3 nucleotides are TGTGCCAGCAGCTTAGGGGGGGGAAGAAACTATGGCTACACCTTC. It specifies CASSLGGGRNYGYTF. Complete variable domain (other parts from reference TRBV7-9 and TRBJ1-2): DTGVSQNPRHKITKRGQNVTFRCDPISEHNRLYWYRQTLGQGPEFLTYFQNEAQLEKSRLLSDRFSAERPKGSFSTLEIQRTEQGDSAMYLCASSLGGGRNYGYTFGSGTRLTVV.

The V gene is TRBV2, the J gene TRBJ2-1, with TRBD1 identical over 7 bases. Losses at the gene ends were 8 bases for V and 5 bases for J; bases not matched to a gene: 9. CDR3 length: 14 amino acids. Per germline, CDR1 SNHLY and CDR2 FYNNEI. The CDR3 region is CASAKKGQNNEQFF. The DNA of the CDR3 is TGTGCCAGCGCCAAAAAGGGACAGAACAATGAGCAGTTCTTC.

This chain links TRBV6-5 with TRBJ2-1; TRBD2 might be the D (6 bases). This CDR3 is 14 amino acids long. V was cut by 6 bases and J by 5 bases, with 14 bases left in between. Germline V gives CDR1 MNHEY, CDR2 SVGAGI. DNA for the CDR3: TGTGCCAGCAGGCGCGGGACGGTGAACAATGAGCAGTTCTTC. Translation: CASRRGTVNNEQFF.

The V call is TRBV28, the J call TRBJ2-5, with a possible D match to TRBD1 (6 bases). This CDR3 is 16 amino acids long. Trimming took 2 bases from V and 5 from J, leaving 18 bases between them. Germline assignment: CDR1 MDHEN and CDR2 SYDVKM. This CDR3 reads CASSLQGLSRDETQYF. The CDR3 DNA reads as TGTGCCAGCAGTTTACAGGGGCTGAGCAGGGACGAGACCCAGTACTTC.

DNA for the CDR3: TGCGCCGCCAGCTCTGGAGATAGCTCCCTGCCTGCCGGGGAGCTGTTTTTT. Protein: CAASSGDSSLPAGELFF. This chain connects TRBV5-1 to TRBJ2-2; no reliable D call. The CDR3 is 17 residues long. V was shortened by 10 bases and J by 6 bases, with 28 bases between the two germline ends. The germline CDR1 and CDR2 sequences are SGHRS and YFSETQ.

This CDR3 reads CASSQAGTDYEQYF. Written as DNA, the CDR3 is TGTGCCAGCTCACAAGCCGGGACAGACTACGAGCAGTACTTC. This chain joins TRBV18 and TRBJ2-7, with 7 bases aligning to TRBD1. Germline-derived CDR1 and CDR2 are KGHSH and LQKENI. V dropped 4 bases and J dropped 3; count of bases not matched to a gene: 6. The CDR3 runs to 14 residues.

There are a few counts of this clone. The chain couples TRBV18 to TRBJ1-5; D possibly corresponds to TRBD1 (5 bases). CDR1 is KGHSH and CDR2 is LQKENI in the germline V gene. V lost 3 bases and J 1 base, leaving 13 bases between the germline ends. The length of the CDR3 is 16 residues. This CDR3 reads CASSPSGRGSNQPQHF. The CDR3 bases are TGTGCCAGCTCACCCAGTGGGAGGGGAAGCAATCAGCCCCAGCATTTT.

This chain links TRBV7-9 with TRBJ2-7, with D unresolved. The CDR3 spans 14 residues. Germline V CDR1 and CDR2: SEHNR, FQNEAQ (reference sequence). Trimming pared 5 bases from V and 0 bases from J, leaving 11 bases between. CDR3 in amino acids: CASSGLRSSYEQYF. CDR3 bases: TGTGCCAGCAGCGGTTTGAGGAGCTCCTACGAGCAGTACTTC. Combining the CDR3 with reference TRBV7-9 and TRBJ2-7 gives the whole variable domain DTGVSQNPRHKITKRGQNVTFRCDPISEHNRLYWYRQTLGQGPEFLTYFQNEAQLEKSRLLSDRFSAERPKGSFSTLEIQRTEQGDSAMYLCASSGLRSSYEQYFGPGTRLTVT.

A single count supports this clone. The chain employs TRBV2 and TRBJ1-1, with a possible D match to TRBD1 (5 bases). V was clipped by 6 bases and J by 4 bases, with 15 bases between them. CDR1 is SNHLY and CDR2 is FYNNEI in the germline V gene. This CDR3 has 14 residues. In DNA, the CDR3 is TGTGCCAGCAGACGACAGTCTACAATCACTGAAGCTTTCTTT. Amino acid sequence: CASRRQSTITEAFF.

The chain has TRBV7-8 and TRBJ2-2, with 9 bases lining up with TRBD1. Germline CDR1 SGHVS, CDR2 FQNEAQ. J gave up 4 bases and V 2 bases, and 5 bases lay outside the gene matches. The CDR3 contains 16 residues. This CDR3 is CASSLKRTGVTGELFF. CDR3 DNA: TGTGCCAGCAGCTTAAAACGGACAGGGGTCACCGGGGAGCTGTTTTTT.

Points on this clone: Its ends do not fully match the called genes, so a read error is possible. V and J are TRBV6-1 and TRBJ1-5, with TRBD1 as a possible D gene (5 bases). Germline V CDR1 and CDR2: MNHNS, SASEGT. The CDR3 sequence is 14 residues long. CDR3 residues: CASRGGRSNQPRHF. In DNA, the CDR3 is TGTGCCAGCAGGGGGGGTAGGAGCAATCAGCCCCGGCATTTT.

This chain connects TRBV28 to TRBJ2-7; D is ambiguous. Trimming took 3 bases from V and 4 from J, leaving 10 bases between them. CDR3 length: 13 amino acids. The germline CDR1 and CDR2 sequences are MDHEN and SYDVKM. The CDR3 coding sequence is TGTGCCAGCAGTTTGAGTATTTTGTACGAGCAGTACTTC. This codes for CASSLSILYEQYF.

CDR3 sequence: CASSAHRYEQYF. The CDR3 region has the DNA TGCGCCAGCAGCGCACACAGGTACGAGCAGTACTTC. This chain joins TRBV4-1 and TRBJ2-7; the D gene is possibly TRBD1 (5 bases). The CDR3 consists of 12 residues. V shed 5 bases and J shed 4 bases, with 9 bases lying between them. Germline values: CDR1 MGHRA, CDR2 YSYEKL.

The table lists this clone with a count of one. The gene calls are TRBV2 and TRBJ1-5, with D possibly matching TRBD1 (6 bases). The V gene's germline CDR1 is SNHLY and CDR2 FYNNEI. This CDR3 contains 13 residues. V was pared by 6 bases and J by 4 bases, with 10 bases between. Here the CDR3 reads CASRTGFNQPQHF. In nucleotides, the CDR3 is TGTGCCAGCAGAACAGGGTTTAATCAGCCCCAGCATTTT.

The V and J genes are TRBV5-1 and TRBJ2-7; no clear D. The ends were cut back, 3 bases at V and 6 bases at J, with 22 bases in the middle. Germline V lookup: CDR1 SGHRS, CDR2 YFSETQ. The CDR3 runs 16 residues. CDR3 sequence: CASSSNPRLRMAEQYF. DNA of the CDR3: TGCGCCAGCAGCTCCAACCCAAGATTACGTATGGCCGAGCAGTACTTC.

This rearrangement joins TRBV5-4 to TRBJ2-6; unclear D gene. Germline loops: CDR1 SGHNT, CDR2 YYREEE (reference sequence). The V gene lost 0 bases and the J gene lost 1 base, with 5 bases spanning the gap. The CDR3 is 15 residues long. CDR3 residues: CASSLVASGANVLTF. In nucleotides, the CDR3 is TGTGCCAGCAGCTTGGTGGCATCTGGGGCCAACGTCCTGACTTTC.

The chain joins TRBV6-5 to TRBJ2-1; TRBD2 aligns across 7 bases. This CDR3 region has 13 residues. The germline CDR1 and CDR2 sequences are MNHEY and SVGAGI. Here the CDR3 DNA reads TGTGCTGTCGGGGGGTTCGCCTACAATGAGCAGTTCTTC. This translates into CAVGGFAYNEQFF.

The CDR3: CASMVTGGTGELFF. The CDR3 nucleotides read TGTGCCAGTATGGTGACAGGCGGTACCGGGGAGCTGTTTTTT. The rearrangement joins TRBV19 to TRBJ2-2; D possibly corresponds to TRBD1 (6 bases). Trimming stripped 7 bases from V and 5 bases from J, with 14 bases between. This CDR3 has 14 amino acids. Germline V gives CDR1 LNHDA, CDR2 SQIVND (reference sequence).

The gene calls are TRBV4-1 and TRBJ2-3, with 11 nucleotides matching TRBD2. The CDR3 consists of 15 residues. CDR1 and CDR2 from the germline V gene are MGHRA and YSYEKL. Trimming cost V 1 base and J 11 bases; bases outside gene matches: 8. The CDR3 sequence: CASSQGLAGREKQYF. The DNA for the CDR3 is TGCGCCAGCAGCCAAGGACTAGCGGGGCGGGAAAAGCAGTATTTT.